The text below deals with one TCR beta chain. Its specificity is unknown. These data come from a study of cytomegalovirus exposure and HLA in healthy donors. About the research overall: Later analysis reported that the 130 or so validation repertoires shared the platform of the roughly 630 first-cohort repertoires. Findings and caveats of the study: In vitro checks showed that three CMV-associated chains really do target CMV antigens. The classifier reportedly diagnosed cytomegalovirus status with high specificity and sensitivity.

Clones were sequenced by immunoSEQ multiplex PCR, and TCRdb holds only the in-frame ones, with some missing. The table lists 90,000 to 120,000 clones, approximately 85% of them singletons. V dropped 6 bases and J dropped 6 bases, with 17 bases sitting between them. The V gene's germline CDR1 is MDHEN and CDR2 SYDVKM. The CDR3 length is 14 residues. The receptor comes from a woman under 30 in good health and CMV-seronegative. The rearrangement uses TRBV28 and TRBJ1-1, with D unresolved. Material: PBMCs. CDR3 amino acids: CASSSLLEWAEAFF. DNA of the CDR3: TGTGCCAGCAGCTCCCTGTTGGAGTGGGCTGAAGCTTTCTTT.